The source of this T cell receptor (beta chain) is a study of chemoradiotherapy in HPV16-positive cancers. Study-wide background: Candidate HPV-specific T-cell clones and common TCR motifs came from functional assays in two HPV16-positive patients. Broader study findings: Candidate HPV-specific clones and E7-related TCR motifs grew in tumor during treatment. For HPV16-positive patients, expanding HPV-responsive T cells associated with longer recurrence-free survival. Only a couple of HPV16-positive patients supplied the functional HPV-specificity definition.

The CDR3 consists of 14 residues. Germline CDR1 SGHAT, CDR2 FQNNGV. V was trimmed by 3 bases and J by 1 base, leaving 8 bases between them. A note on this clone: Its cognate antigen is unknown.

The assay was immunoSEQ multiplex PCR, and TCRdb's table has in-frame clones only and misses some. The repertoire includes 20,000 to 25,000 clones, about nine tenths of them detected once, and 15% to 20% sits in the top ten. The source material was blood, sampled from a patient who underwent chemoradiotherapy. V and J are TRBV11-2 and TRBJ2-3; D is unresolved. The receptor comes from a human donor with HPV-associated anogenital cancer. The CDR3 loop is CASSLDGGTDTQYF. DNA of the CDR3: TGTGCCAGCAGCTTGGATGGGGGCACAGATACGCAGTATTTT.